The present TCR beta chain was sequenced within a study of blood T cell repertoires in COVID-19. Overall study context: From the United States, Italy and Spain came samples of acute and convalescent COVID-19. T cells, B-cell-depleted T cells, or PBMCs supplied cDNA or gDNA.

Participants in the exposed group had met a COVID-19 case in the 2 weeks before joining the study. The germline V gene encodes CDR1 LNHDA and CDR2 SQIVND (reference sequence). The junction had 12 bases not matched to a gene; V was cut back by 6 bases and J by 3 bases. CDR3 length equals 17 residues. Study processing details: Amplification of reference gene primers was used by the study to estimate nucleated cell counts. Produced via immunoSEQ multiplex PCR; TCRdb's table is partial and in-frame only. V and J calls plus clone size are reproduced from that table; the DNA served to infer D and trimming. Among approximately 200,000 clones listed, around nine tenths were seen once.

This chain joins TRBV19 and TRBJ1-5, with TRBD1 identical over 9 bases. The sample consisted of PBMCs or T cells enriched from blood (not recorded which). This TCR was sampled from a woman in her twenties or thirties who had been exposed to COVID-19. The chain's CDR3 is CASRPWIQGAANQPQHF. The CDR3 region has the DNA TGTGCCAGTAGGCCTTGGATACAGGGGGCGGCCAATCAGCCCCAGCATTTT.